This T cell receptor beta chain was recorded in a study of CD8 T cells in ankylosing spondylitis. General study results and limits: Within ankylosing spondylitis blood, a TCR beta motif made up of eight or nine highly homologous variants appeared to be characteristic.

As the method for making TCR beta libraries, quantitative 5'-RACE with molecular barcodes was used. Each CDR3 protein is one row after TCRdb ran MiXCR on the 5' RACE reads. The sample holds some 6,000 distinct CDR3 sequences, 2.1% seen once. This clonotype is deemed large. Its target is unknown. Germline V lookup: CDR1 SGDLS, CDR2 YYNGEE. V lost 0 bases and J lost 2, with 10 bases in between. This CDR3 contains 15 residues. The chain carries TRBV9 and TRBJ2-3; no firm D call. The specimen was blood, either unsorted or a sorted T cell fraction (not recorded which). This clonotype was sampled from a male donor with ankylosing spondylitis or in good health (not recorded which). As DNA, the CDR3 is TGTGCCAGCAGCGTAGTAGGAACCAACACAGATACGCAGTATTTT. Protein: CASSVVGTNTDTQYF.